The 16 T cell receptor beta chains below come from one sample, sequenced in a study of control samples from healthy donors and cancer patients. Assay: immunoSEQ multiplex PCR; the TCRdb copy retains only in-frame clones and omits some. Of about 120,000 clones listed, 92% are singletons. Specimen: PBMCs. The receptors were gathered from a man older than 75 with head and neck cancer.

The chain uses TRBV5-6 and TRBJ2-1; weak D call: TRBD2 (5 bases). CDR1 is SGHDT, CDR2 YYEEEE, per germline. V lost 0 bases, J lost 4 bases, and 11 bases lay in between. The CDR3 is 15 amino acids. CDR3 sequence (DNA): TGTGCCAGCAGCTTGGTGGGCAGCGGATACAATGAGCAGTTCTTC. Encoded protein: CASSLVGSGYNEQFF.

V usage is TRBV18 and J usage is TRBJ2-7, with D possibly TRBD1 on 6 matching bases. V was shortened by 5 bases and J by 2 bases, with 16 bases between the two germline ends. The germline V gene encodes CDR1 KGHSH and CDR2 LQKENI. The CDR3 has 15 residues. As DNA, the CDR3 is TGTGCCAGCTCATTCCAACAGGGCCCTGCCTACGAGCAGTACTTC. It is translated as CASSFQQGPAYEQYF.

The chain couples TRBV7-2 to TRBJ1-2; D may be TRBD1 (5 bases). Germline CDR1 and CDR2: SGHTA and FQGNSA. This CDR3 has 16 residues. V was pared by 0 bases and J by 4 bases, with 15 bases between. The CDR3 region has the DNA TGTGCCAGCAGCTTAGCGCCCGGGACGATGGCCTATGGCTACACCTTC. It translates to CASSLAPGTMAYGYTF.

The gene calls are TRBV18 and TRBJ2-3, with D hard to call. V lost 1 base and J lost 0, with 8 bases in between. CDR1 and CDR2 from the germline V gene are KGHSH and LQKENI. The CDR3 runs 15 residues. CDR3: CASSPLGTSTDTQYF. As DNA, the CDR3 is TGTGCCAGCTCACCACTGGGAACCAGCACAGATACGCAGTATTTT.

V gene TRBV6-2 or TRBV6-3 combines with J gene TRBJ2-7; TRBD2 might be the D (5 bases). V dropped 2 bases and J dropped 0 bases, with 5 bases sitting between them. The germline V gene has CDR1 MNHEY and CDR2 SVGEGT. The CDR3 extends over 13 amino acids. The chain's CDR3 is CASSYLASYEQYF. The DNA of the CDR3 is TGTGCCAGCAGTTACCTAGCCTCCTACGAGCAGTACTTC.

This clone has only one observation. This chain joins TRBV7-2 and TRBJ1-4; D ambiguous. CDR1 and CDR2 (germline): SGHTA, FQGNSA. With 3 bases removed from V and 7 bases from J, the gap between germline ends came to 9 bases. CDR3 length: 13 residues. CDR3 bases: TGTGCCAGCAGCTTCCAGACGGGTGAAAAACTGTTTTTT. It codes for CASSFQTGEKLFF.

This rearrangement joins TRBV5-6 to TRBJ1-3; D not resolved. The CDR3 has 13 residues. Looked up from germline, CDR1 is SGHDT and CDR2 is YYEEEE. Trimming removed 4 bases at V and 4 bases at J, with 9 bases between. In DNA form, the CDR3 reads TGTGCCAGCAGCGCATGGGGAGGAAACACCATATATTTT. Amino acid sequence: CASSAWGGNTIYF.

This clone was counted a single time. This sequence joins TRBV7-9 and TRBJ1-1; D is unclear. Germline values: CDR1 SEHNR, CDR2 FQNEAQ (reference sequence). The CDR3 covers 14 residues. Deletions cut 1 base from V and 3 bases from J, with 9 bases between. The CDR3 DNA reads as TGTGCCAGCAGCTTAGATAGGGCGGACACTGAAGCTTTCTTT. This codes for CASSLDRADTEAFF.

The chain couples TRBV7-2 to TRBJ1-1, with a weak D call TRBD1 (5 bases). The CDR3 length is 16 residues. Trimming removed 5 bases at V and 5 bases at J, with 21 bases between. Germline V gene lookup returns CDR1 SGHTA and CDR2 FQGNSA. In nucleotides, the CDR3 is TGTGCCAGCAGCCAAAGGGCAGGGAAAGAGGGGACTGAAGCTTTCTTT. As protein: CASSQRAGKEGTEAFF.

The rearrangement links TRBV6-5 to TRBJ1-5; D not certain. CDR3 length: 11 residues. V gave up 8 bases and J gave up 11 bases, with 13 bases separating them. Germline-derived CDR1 and CDR2 are MNHEY and SVGAGI. The CDR3 sequence: CASGEAVSQHF. CDR3 DNA sequence: TGTGCCAGCGGAGAGGCAGTCTCCCAGCATTTT.

This clone is a singleton in its sample. The chain employs TRBV9 and TRBJ1-1; D uncertain. The CDR3 consists of 14 residues. CDR1 and CDR2 (germline): SGDLS, YYNGEE. V was shortened by 2 bases and J by 1 base, with 9 bases between the two germline ends. CDR3 protein: CASSVGKGNTEAFF. CDR3 nucleotides: TGTGCCAGCAGCGTTGGGAAGGGGAACACTGAAGCTTTCTTT.

The chain has TRBV19 and TRBJ2-5; D gene uncertain. The CDR3 spans 17 residues. Germline V gene data show CDR1 as LNHDA and CDR2 as SQIVND (reference sequence). Trimming left V 3 bases short and J 1 base short, with 18 bases between. DNA for the CDR3: TGTGCCAGTAGTATTAGAGACACCCCCTCCCTCCAAGAGACCCAGTACTTC. Amino acid sequence: CASSIRDTPSLQETQYF. The full variable domain, rest sourced from reference TRBV19 and TRBJ2-5, is DGGITQSPKYLFRKEGQNVTLSCEQNLNHDAMYWYRQDPGQGLRLIYYSQIVNDFQKGDIAEGYSVSREKKESFPLTVTSAQKNPTAFYLCASSIRDTPSLQETQYFGPGTRLLVL.

This clone showed up just once. The rearrangement joins TRBV10-3 to TRBJ1-5; D might be TRBD1 (6 bases). The CDR3 runs 14 residues. V was shortened by 7 bases and J by 0 bases, with 10 bases between the two germline ends. Germline V gives CDR1 ENHRY, CDR2 SYGVKD. The CDR3 DNA reads TGTGCCATCAAAGGGGGATCTAGCAATCAGCCCCAGCATTTT. It is translated as CAIKGGSSNQPQHF.

The chain couples TRBV27 to TRBJ1-5; no clear D. The CDR3 is 14 residues long. With 6 bases removed from V and 4 bases from J, the gap between germline ends came to 13 bases. In germline, CDR1 is MNHEY, CDR2 SMNVEV (reference sequence). CDR3 nucleotide sequence: TGTGCCAGCAGCCCACGGGAGGTAAATCAGCCCCAGCATTTT. This sequence encodes CASSPREVNQPQHF.

This chain's CDR3 is CAISESAGGPKNIQYF. The CDR3 DNA is TGTGCCATCAGTGAGAGCGCGGGGGGACCCAAAAACATTCAGTACTTC. The chain employs TRBV10-3 and TRBJ2-4, with TRBD2 matching over 8 bases. The germline gives CDR1 ENHRY, CDR2 SYGVKD. This CDR3 spans 16 amino acids. The ends lost 2 bases at V and 2 bases at J; junction bases unmatched: 5.

This chain links TRBV7-6 with TRBJ1-1, with 7 bases identical to TRBD1. The CDR3 has 15 residues. With 3 bases clipped from V and 0 bases from J, the junction kept 4 bases outside the gene matches. Germline V gene lookup returns CDR1 SGHVS and CDR2 FNYEAQ. The CDR3 is CASSLTDRVNTEAFF. The CDR3 nucleotides are TGTGCCAGCAGCTTGACCGACAGGGTGAACACTGAAGCTTTCTTT.